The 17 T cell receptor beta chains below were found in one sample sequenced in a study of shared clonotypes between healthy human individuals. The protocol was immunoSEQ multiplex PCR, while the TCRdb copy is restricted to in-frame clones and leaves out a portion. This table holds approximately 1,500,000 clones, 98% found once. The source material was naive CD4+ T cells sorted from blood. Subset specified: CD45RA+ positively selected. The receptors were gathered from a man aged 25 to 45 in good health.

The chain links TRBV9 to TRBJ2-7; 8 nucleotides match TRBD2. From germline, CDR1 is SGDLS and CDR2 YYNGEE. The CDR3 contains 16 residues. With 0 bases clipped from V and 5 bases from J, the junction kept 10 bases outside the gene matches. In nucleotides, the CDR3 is TGTGCCAGCAGCGTAGGGTCCAGCGGGAGCACCCACGAGCAGTACTTC. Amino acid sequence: CASSVGSSGSTHEQYF.

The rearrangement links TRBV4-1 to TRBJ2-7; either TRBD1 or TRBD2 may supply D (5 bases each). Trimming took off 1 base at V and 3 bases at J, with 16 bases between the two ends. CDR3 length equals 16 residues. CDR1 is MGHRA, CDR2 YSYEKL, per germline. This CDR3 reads CASSQGPGRDRYEQYF. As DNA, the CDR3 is TGCGCCAGCAGCCAAGGACCGGGACGGGACCGCTACGAGCAGTACTTC.

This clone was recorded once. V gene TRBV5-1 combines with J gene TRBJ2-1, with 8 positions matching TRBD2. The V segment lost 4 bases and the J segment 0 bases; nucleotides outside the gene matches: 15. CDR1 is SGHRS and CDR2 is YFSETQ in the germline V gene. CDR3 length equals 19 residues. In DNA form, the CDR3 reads TGCGCCAGCAGCGAAAGCGGGAGCCATTTTCAGAGCTCCTACAATGAGCAGTTCTTC. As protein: CASSESGSHFQSSYNEQFF.

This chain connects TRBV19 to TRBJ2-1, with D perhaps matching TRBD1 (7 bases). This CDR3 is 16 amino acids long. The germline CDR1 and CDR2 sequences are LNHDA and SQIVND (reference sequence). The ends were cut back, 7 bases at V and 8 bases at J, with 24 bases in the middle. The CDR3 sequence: CASKEGGLVTGDEQFF. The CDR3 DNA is TGTGCCAGTAAGGAGGGGGGACTGGTAACAGGGGATGAGCAGTTCTTC.

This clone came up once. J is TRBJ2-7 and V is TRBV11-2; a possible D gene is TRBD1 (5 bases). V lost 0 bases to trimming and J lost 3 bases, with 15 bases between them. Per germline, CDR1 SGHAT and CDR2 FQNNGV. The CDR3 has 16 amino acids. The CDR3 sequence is CASSLDMTVFNYEQYF. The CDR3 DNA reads TGTGCCAGCAGCTTAGATATGACAGTTTTTAACTACGAGCAGTACTTC.

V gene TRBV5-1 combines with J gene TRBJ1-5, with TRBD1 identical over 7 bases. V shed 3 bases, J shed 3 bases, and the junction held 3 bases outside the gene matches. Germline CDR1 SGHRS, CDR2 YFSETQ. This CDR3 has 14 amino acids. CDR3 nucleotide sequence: TGCGCCAGCAGCTCGGGACAGCCCAATCAGCCCCAGCATTTT. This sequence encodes CASSSGQPNQPQHF.

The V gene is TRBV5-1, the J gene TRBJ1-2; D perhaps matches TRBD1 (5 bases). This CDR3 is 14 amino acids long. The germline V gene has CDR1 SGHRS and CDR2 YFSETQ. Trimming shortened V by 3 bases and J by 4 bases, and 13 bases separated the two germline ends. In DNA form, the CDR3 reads TGCGCCAGCAGCTCGGGACCCCCTGGCTATGGCTACACCTTC. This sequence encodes CASSSGPPGYGYTF.

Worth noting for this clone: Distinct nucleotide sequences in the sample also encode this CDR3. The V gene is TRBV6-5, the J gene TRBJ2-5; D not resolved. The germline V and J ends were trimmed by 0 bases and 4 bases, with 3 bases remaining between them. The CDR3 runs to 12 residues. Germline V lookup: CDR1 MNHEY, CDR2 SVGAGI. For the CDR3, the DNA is TGTGCCAGCAGTTACTCAGGAGAGACCCAGTACTTC. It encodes CASSYSGETQYF.

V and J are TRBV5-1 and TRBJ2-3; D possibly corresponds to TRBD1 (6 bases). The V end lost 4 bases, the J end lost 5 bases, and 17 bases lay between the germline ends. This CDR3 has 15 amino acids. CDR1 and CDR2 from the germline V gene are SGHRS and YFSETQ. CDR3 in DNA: TGCGCCAGCAGCCCGGGACACTTTAACCAAGATACGCAGTATTTT. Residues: CASSPGHFNQDTQYF.

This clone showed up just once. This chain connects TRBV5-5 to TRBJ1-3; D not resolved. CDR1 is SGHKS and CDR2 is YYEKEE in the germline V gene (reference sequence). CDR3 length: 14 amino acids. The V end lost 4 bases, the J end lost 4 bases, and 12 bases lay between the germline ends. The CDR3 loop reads CASSITGSGNTIYF. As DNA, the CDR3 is TGTGCCAGCAGCATAACTGGGAGCGGAAACACCATATATTTT.

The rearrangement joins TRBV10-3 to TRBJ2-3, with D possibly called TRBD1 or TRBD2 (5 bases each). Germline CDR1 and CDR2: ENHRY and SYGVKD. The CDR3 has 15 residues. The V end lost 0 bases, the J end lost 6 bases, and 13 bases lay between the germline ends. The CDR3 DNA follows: TGTGCCATCAGTGAGTCGAGGGGTGGTCCGGATACGCAGTATTTT. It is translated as CAISESRGGPDTQYF.

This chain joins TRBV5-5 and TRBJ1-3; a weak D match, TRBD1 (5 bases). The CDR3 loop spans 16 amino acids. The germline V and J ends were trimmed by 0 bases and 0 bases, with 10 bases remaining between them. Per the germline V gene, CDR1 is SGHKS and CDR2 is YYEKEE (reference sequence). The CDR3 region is CASSLVGDLSGNTIYF. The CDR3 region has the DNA TGTGCCAGCAGCTTGGTAGGGGACCTCTCTGGAAACACCATATATTTT.

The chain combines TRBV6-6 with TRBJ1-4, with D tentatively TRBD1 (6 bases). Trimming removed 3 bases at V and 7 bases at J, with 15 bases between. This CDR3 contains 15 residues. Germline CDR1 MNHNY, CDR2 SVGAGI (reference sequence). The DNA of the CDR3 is TGTGCCAGCAGTTATTCGGGAGTAGGGGGTGAAAAACTGTTTTTT. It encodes CASSYSGVGGEKLFF.

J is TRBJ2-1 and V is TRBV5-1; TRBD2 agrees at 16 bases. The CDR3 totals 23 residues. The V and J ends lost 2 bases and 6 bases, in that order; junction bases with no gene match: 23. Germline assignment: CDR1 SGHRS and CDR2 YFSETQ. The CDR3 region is CASSFPGLAGGRKDPRSVNEQFF. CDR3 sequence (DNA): TGCGCCAGCAGCTTTCCGGGACTAGCGGGAGGGCGAAAGGACCCCAGGAGTGTCAATGAGCAGTTCTTC.

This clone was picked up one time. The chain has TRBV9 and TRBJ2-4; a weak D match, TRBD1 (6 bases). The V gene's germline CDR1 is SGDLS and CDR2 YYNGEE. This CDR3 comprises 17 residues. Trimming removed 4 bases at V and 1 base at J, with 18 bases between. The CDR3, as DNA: TGTGCCAGCAGCCCATGGGGGCAGGGTCCTGCCAAAAACATTCAGTACTTC. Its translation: CASSPWGQGPAKNIQYF.

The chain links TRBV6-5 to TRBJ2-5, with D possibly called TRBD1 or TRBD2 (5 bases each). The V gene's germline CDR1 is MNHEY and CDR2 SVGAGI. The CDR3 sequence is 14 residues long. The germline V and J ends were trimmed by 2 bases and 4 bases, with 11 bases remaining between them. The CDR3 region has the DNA TGTGCCAGCAGTTACCTCCGGGACGGAGAGACCCAGTACTTC. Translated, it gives CASSYLRDGETQYF.

CDR3 amino acids: CASSTPIGGGGNQPQHF. CDR3 sequence (DNA): TGTGCCAGTAGTACCCCGATTGGCGGGGGAGGCAATCAGCCCCAGCATTTT. The chain couples TRBV19 to TRBJ1-5, with a tentative D call TRBD1 (5 bases). CDR1 and CDR2 from the germline V gene are LNHDA and SQIVND (reference sequence). The ends were cut back, 4 bases at V and 2 bases at J, with 18 bases in the middle. The CDR3 runs 17 residues.